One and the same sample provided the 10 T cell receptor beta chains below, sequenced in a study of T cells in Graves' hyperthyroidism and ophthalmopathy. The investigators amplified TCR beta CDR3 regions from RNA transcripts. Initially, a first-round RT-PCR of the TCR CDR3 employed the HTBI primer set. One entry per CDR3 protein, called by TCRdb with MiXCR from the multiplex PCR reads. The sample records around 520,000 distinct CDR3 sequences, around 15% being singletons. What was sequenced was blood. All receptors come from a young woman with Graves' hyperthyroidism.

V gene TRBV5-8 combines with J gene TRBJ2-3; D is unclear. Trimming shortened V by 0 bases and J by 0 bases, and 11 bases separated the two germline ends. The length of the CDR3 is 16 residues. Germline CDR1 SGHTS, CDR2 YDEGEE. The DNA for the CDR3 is TGTGCCAGCAGCTTGGAGCAGATTTTGAGCACAGATACGCAGTATTTT. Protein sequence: CASSLEQILSTDTQYF.

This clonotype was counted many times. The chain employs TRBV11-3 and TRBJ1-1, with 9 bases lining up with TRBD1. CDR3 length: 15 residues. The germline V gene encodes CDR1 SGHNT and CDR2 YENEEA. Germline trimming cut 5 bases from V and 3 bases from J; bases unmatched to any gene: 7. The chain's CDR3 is CASSPGTGSDTEAFF. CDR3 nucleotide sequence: TGTGCCAGCAGCCCCGGGACAGGGAGCGACACTGAAGCTTTCTTT.

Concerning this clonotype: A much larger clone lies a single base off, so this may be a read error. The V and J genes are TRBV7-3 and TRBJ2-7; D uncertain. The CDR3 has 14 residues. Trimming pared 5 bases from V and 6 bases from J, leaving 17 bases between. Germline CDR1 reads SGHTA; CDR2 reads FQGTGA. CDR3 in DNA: TGTGCCAGCAGCCCCCACAGTGAAGGTAGCGAGCAGTACTTC. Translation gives CASSPHSEGSEQYF.

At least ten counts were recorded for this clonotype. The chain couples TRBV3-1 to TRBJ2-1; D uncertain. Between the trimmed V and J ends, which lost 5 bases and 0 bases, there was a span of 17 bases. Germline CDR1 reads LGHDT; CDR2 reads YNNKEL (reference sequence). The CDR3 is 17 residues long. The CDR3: CASSSPTGGSSYNEQFF. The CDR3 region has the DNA TGTGCCAGCAGCTCTCCTACCGGCGGAAGCTCCTACAATGAGCAGTTCTTC.

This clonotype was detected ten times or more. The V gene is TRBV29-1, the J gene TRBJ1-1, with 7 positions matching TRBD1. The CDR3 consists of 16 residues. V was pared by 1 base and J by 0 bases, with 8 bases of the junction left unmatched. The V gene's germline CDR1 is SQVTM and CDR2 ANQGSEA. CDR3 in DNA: TGCAGCGTTGAAGGGGGACAGCTTGGTTTGAACACTGAAGCTTTCTTT. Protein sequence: CSVEGGQLGLNTEAFF.

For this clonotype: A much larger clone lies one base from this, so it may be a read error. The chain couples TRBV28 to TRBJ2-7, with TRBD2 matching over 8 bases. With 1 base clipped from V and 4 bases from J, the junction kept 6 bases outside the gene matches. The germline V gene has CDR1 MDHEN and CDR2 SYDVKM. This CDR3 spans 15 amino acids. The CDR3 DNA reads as TGTGCCAGCAGTTTATCAGCGGGAGCATCGTACGAGCAGTACTTC. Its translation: CASSLSAGASYEQYF.

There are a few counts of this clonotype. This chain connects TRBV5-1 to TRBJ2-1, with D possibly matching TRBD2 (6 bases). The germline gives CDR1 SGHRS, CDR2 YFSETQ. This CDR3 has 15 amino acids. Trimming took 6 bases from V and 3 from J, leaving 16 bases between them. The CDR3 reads CASNWGEAVYNEQFF. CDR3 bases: TGCGCCAGCAATTGGGGGGAGGCAGTCTACAATGAGCAGTTCTTC.

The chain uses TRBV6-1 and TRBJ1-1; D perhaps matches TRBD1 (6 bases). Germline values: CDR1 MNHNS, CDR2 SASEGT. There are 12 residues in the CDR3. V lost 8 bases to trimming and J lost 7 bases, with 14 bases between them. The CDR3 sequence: CASYREEFEAFF. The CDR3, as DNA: TGTGCCAGCTACAGGGAGGAATTTGAAGCTTTCTTT.

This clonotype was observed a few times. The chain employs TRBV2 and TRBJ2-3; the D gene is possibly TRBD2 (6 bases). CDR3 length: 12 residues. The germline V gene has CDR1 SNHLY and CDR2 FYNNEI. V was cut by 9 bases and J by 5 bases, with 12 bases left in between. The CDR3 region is CASRRELDTQYF. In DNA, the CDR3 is TGTGCCAGTAGACGGGAGTTAGATACGCAGTATTTT.

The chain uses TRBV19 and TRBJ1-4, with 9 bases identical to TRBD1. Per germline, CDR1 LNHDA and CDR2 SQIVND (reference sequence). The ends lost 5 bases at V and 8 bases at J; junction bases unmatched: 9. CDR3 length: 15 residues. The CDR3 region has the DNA TGTGCCAGTAGTGCTGCCGGGACAGGGCCAGAAAAACTGTTTTTT. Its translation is CASSAAGTGPEKLFF.